These T cell receptor beta chains were read from a single sample in a study of T cell responses to AZD1222 COVID-19 vaccine. Using immunoSEQ multiplex PCR, the repertoire was profiled, and TCRdb retains in-frame clones only, with some absent. Counted here are over 150,000 clones, approximately 90% occurring once; the ten biggest clones make up 2% to 3%. Sequencing was performed on peripheral blood, taken on day 0 of AZD1222 vaccination. The receptors derive from an adult in good health. Each CDR3 is given with its conserved first and last residue. A D gene is named only where the DNA matches it firmly. Not all rows give a size; the values are once, few, many and, for expanded clones, a class.

v_gene,j_gene,abundance,d_gene,CDR3aa,CDR3nt
TRBV25-1,TRBJ2-5,NA,NA,CASTQGGTAQETQYF,TGTGCCAGCACCCAGGGGGGGACAGCTCAAGAGACCCAGTACTTC
TRBV30,TRBJ2-2,NA,NA,CAWSSPWAGELFF,TGTGCCTGGAGTTCGCCTTGGGCCGGGGAGCTGTTTTTT
TRBV28,TRBJ2-1,once,TRBD2,CASIGLAGGDNEQFF,TGTGCCAGCATCGGACTAGCGGGAGGAGACAATGAGCAGTTCTTC
TRBV18,TRBJ2-7,NA,TRBD2,CASSPGRVEQYF,TGTGCCAGCTCACCAGGGAGGGTCGAGCAGTACTTC
TRBV11-2,TRBJ1-2,NA,NA,CASSLDGNYGYTF,TGTGCCAGCAGCTTAGATGGAAACTATGGCTACACCTTC
TRBV7-2,TRBJ1-3,NA,TRBD1,CASSSDRAFGNTIYF,TGTGCCAGCAGCTCCGACAGGGCGTTTGGAAACACCATATATTTT
TRBV6-5,TRBJ2-4,NA,NA,CASSYGRGGNIQYF,TGTGCCAGCAGTTACGGCCGTGGGGGAAACATTCAGTACTTC
TRBV7-6,TRBJ1-1,once,TRBD1,CASSFRSGTGGTEAFF,TGTGCCAGCAGCTTCCGATCCGGGACAGGGGGGACTGAAGCTTTCTTT
TRBV6-1,TRBJ1-1,once,NA,CASSESIMNTEAFF,TGTGCCAGCAGTGAATCGATTATGAACACTGAAGCTTTCTTT
TRBV27,TRBJ1-5,NA,NA,CASSLGGFQVQPQHF,TGTGCCAGCAGTTTAGGGGGGTTCCAAGTACAGCCCCAGCATTTT
TRBV9,TRBJ2-7,NA,NA,CASSPSAGGLSSYEQYF,TGTGCCAGCAGCCCATCTGCGGGCGGGCTCAGCTCCTACGAGCAGTACTTC
TRBV21-1,TRBJ1-5,NA,NA,CASRTGTPGNQPQHF,TGTGCCAGCAGAACCGGGACCCCAGGCAATCAGCCCCAGCATTTT
TRBV19,TRBJ2-7,NA,NA,CASSMETSPYEQYF,TGTGCCAGTAGTATGGAGACTTCACCCTACGAGCAGTACTTC
TRBV28,TRBJ1-4,NA,TRBD1,CASSFSSGGAGNEKLFF,TGTGCCAGCAGTTTCAGCTCAGGGGGCGCTGGTAATGAAAAACTGTTTTTT
TRBV28,TRBJ1-1,NA,NA,CASSLRWTANTEAFF,TGTGCCAGCAGTTTAAGGTGGACGGCGAACACTGAAGCTTTCTTT
TRBV5-1,TRBJ2-7,NA,TRBD2,CASSLPSGRSYKGHPYEQYF,TGCGCTAGCAGCTTGCCTAGCGGGAGATCTTACAAAGGGCATCCCTACGAGCAGTACTTC
TRBV10-2,TRBJ2-3,NA,TRBD2,CASSEYSGRTNTQYF,TGCGCCAGCAGTGAGTATAGCGGGAGGACAAATACGCAGTATTTT
TRBV28,TRBJ2-5,NA,NA,CASSPWIRAIQETQYF,TGTGCCAGCAGCCCCTGGATCCGGGCTATTCAAGAGACCCAGTACTTC
TRBV2,TRBJ1-5,NA,TRBD1,CASRDDRGDQPQHF,TGTGCCAGCAGAGATGACAGGGGCGATCAGCCCCAGCATTTT
TRBV29-1,TRBJ2-5,NA,NA,CSAARETQYF,TGCAGCGCGGCCCGGGAGACCCAGTACTTC
TRBV30,TRBJ1-2,NA,NA,CAWVPPLGRGYGYTF,TGTGCCTGGGTACCCCCCCTCGGGCGCGGCTATGGCTACACCTTC
TRBV2,TRBJ1-6,NA,TRBD1,CASCWTGLNSPLHF,TGTGCCAGCTGTTGGACAGGGTTGAATTCACCCCTCCACTTT
TRBV29-1,TRBJ2-1,NA,NA,CSVPGRRGPYNEQFF,TGCAGCGTCCCCGGAAGGCGGGGTCCCTACAATGAGCAGTTCTTC
TRBV7-2,TRBJ2-2,NA,NA,CASSFLGGIGTGELFF,TGTGCCAGCAGCTTCCTTGGGGGGATAGGGACCGGGGAGCTGTTTTTT
TRBV30,TRBJ1-1,NA,TRBD1,CAWSLDRVDTEAFF,TGTGCCTGGAGTCTGGACAGGGTAGACACTGAAGCTTTCTTT
TRBV4-2,TRBJ1-3,NA,NA,CASSQGEGGSGNTIYF,TGTGCCAGCAGCCAAGGGGAAGGGGGATCGGGAAACACCATATATTTT
TRBV2,TRBJ2-7,NA,TRBD2,CASRQTSGSTYEQYF,TGTGCCAGCAGACAAACTAGCGGGAGTACCTACGAGCAGTACTTC
TRBV9,TRBJ2-7,NA,TRBD1,CASSVSGTGIHEQYF,TGTGCCAGCAGCGTTTCCGGGACAGGGATCCACGAGCAGTACTTC
TRBV5-1,TRBJ1-2,NA,NA,CASSLASLTGGYTF,TGCGCCAGCAGCTTGGCCTCTCTTACTGGTGGCTACACCTTC
TRBV6-5,TRBJ1-1,NA,NA,CASSLTSVNTEAFF,TGTGCCAGCAGTTTGACATCTGTGAACACTGAAGCTTTCTTT
TRBV5-1,TRBJ1-2,NA,TRBD1,CASSMGGQGTEGYTF,TGCGCCAGCAGCATGGGGGGACAGGGAACGGAGGGCTACACCTTC
TRBV28,TRBJ1-5,NA,NA,CASSLGGRSNQPQHF,TGTGCCAGCAGTTTGGGGGGAAGGAGCAATCAGCCCCAGCATTTT
TRBV27,TRBJ1-4,NA,TRBD1,CASSPIRQGAREKLFF,TGTGCCAGCAGTCCCATCAGGCAGGGGGCGAGAGAAAAACTGTTTTTT
TRBV6-5,TRBJ2-7,NA,NA,CASSNDRDWGYEQYF,TGTGCCAGCAGCAACGACCGGGACTGGGGATACGAGCAGTACTTC
TRBV4-2,TRBJ1-5,NA,NA,CASSQDEGSNQPQHF,TGTGCCAGCAGCCAAGACGAGGGGAGCAATCAGCCCCAGCATTTT
TRBV2,TRBJ2-1,NA,NA,CASIPHGSYNEQFF,TGTGCCAGCATTCCCCACGGCTCCTACAATGAGCAGTTCTTC
TRBV19,TRBJ2-3,NA,NA,CASSIRDTQYF,TGTGCCAGTAGTATCCGAGATACGCAGTATTTT
TRBV7-3,TRBJ1-6,NA,TRBD1,CASSLPQGANSPLHF,TGTGCCAGCAGCTTGCCACAGGGGGCTAATTCACCCCTCCACTTT
TRBV3-1/TRBV3-2,TRBJ2-3,NA,TRBD2,CASSQGSSGSRTDTQYF,TGTGCCAGCAGCCAAGGATCTAGCGGGAGCAGAACAGATACGCAGTATTTT
TRBV28,TRBJ2-4,few,NA,CASSLGPGSKNIQYF,TGTGCCAGCAGTTTAGGACCAGGTTCCAAAAACATTCAGTACTTC
TRBV7-8,TRBJ1-1,NA,NA,CASSLEKGTEAFF,TGTGCCAGCAGCTTAGAGAAAGGGACTGAAGCTTTCTTT
TRBV5-1,TRBJ2-7,once,TRBD2,CASSSDWAGVSEQYF,TGCGCCAGCAGTTCCGACTGGGCGGGAGTAAGCGAGCAGTACTTC